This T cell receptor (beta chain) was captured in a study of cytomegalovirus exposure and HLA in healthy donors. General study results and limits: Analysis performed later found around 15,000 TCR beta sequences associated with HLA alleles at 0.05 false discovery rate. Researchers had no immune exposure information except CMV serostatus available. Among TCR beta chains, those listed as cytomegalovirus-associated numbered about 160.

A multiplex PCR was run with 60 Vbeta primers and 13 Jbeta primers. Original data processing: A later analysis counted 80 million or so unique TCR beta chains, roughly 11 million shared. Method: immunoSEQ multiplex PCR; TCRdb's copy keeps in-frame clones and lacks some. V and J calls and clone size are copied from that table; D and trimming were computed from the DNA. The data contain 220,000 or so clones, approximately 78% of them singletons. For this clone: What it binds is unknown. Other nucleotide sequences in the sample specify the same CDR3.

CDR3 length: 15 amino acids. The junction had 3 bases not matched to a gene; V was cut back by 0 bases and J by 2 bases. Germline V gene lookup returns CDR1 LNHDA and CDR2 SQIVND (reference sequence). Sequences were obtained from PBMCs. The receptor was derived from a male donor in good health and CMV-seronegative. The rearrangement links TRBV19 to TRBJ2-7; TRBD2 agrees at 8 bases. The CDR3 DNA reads TGTGCCAGTAGTATAGAAGCGGGAGCCACCTACGAGCAGTACTTC. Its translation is CASSIEAGATYEQYF.